These T cell receptor beta chains were read from a single sample in a study of PD-1 blockade in classical Hodgkin lymphoma. Profiling relied on immunoSEQ multiplex PCR, and the TCRdb table lists in-frame clones only, not all of them. The sample shows a few thousand clones, 65% to 80% of them seen only once. Sequencing used CD8+ T cells from blood, obtained at baseline. All receptors derive from a human donor with classical Hodgkin lymphoma. The CDR3 runs from the conserved cysteine through the conserved F or W. The D gene is left open where the match is weak. Size tells how often a clone was seen (once, few, many) or the class of an expanded clone, and some rows leave it out.

clone size: .; D gene: TRBD2; J gene: TRBJ2-5; V gene: TRBV28; CDR3 DNA: TGTGCCAGCAGTTTAAAATGGCGGGGGGGAGGAGAGACCCAGTACTTC; CDR3 protein: CASSLKWRGGGETQYF
clone size: .; D gene: TRBD2; J gene: TRBJ2-3; V gene: TRBV11-2; CDR3 DNA: TGTGCCAGCAGCTTAGGTAGCGGGGGATACACAGATACGCAGTATTTT; CDR3 protein: CASSLGSGGYTDTQYF
clone size: .; D gene: .; J gene: TRBJ2-3; V gene: TRBV6-5; CDR3 DNA: TGTGCCAGCAGTTATTCCGACTGGGGGAGCACAGATACGCAGTATTTT; CDR3 protein: CASSYSDWGSTDTQYF
clone size: once; D gene: .; J gene: TRBJ2-7; V gene: TRBV7-2; CDR3 DNA: TGTGCCAGCAGCTCCAGACAGGACACCTACGAGCAGTACTTC; CDR3 protein: CASSSRQDTYEQYF
clone size: .; D gene: .; J gene: TRBJ1-1; V gene: TRBV14; CDR3 DNA: TGTGCCAGCACCCCGGGACTCTCGAACACTGAAGCTTTCTTT; CDR3 protein: CASTPGLSNTEAFF
clone size: .; D gene: .; J gene: TRBJ2-7; V gene: TRBV6-4; CDR3 DNA: TGTGCCAGACCGGACCCGTTCCCCTACGAGCAGTACTTC; CDR3 protein: CARPDPFPYEQYF
clone size: few; D gene: TRBD1; J gene: TRBJ2-3; V gene: TRBV10-3; CDR3 DNA: TGTGCCATTAACACCCGGGACAGGAACACAGATACGCAGTATTTT; CDR3 protein: CAINTRDRNTDTQYF
clone size: .; D gene: TRBD1; J gene: TRBJ1-5; V gene: TRBV2; CDR3 DNA: TGTGCCAGCAGTGAAGTTCGAACAGGGGGCATCAGCAATCAGCCCCAGCATTTT; CDR3 protein: CASSEVRTGGISNQPQHF
clone size: .; D gene: .; J gene: TRBJ2-7; V gene: TRBV5-1; CDR3 DNA: TGCGCCAGCAGCCCCATCGGGGGCTACTACGAGCAGTACTTC; CDR3 protein: CASSPIGGYYEQYF
clone size: few; D gene: .; J gene: TRBJ1-2; V gene: TRBV5-6; CDR3 DNA: TGTGCCAGCAGCTTGGTCGTGGGCTCGGGAGGCTACACCTTC; CDR3 protein: CASSLVVGSGGYTF
clone size: once; D gene: TRBD2; J gene: TRBJ2-7; V gene: TRBV7-9; CDR3 DNA: TGTGCCAGCAGCGTTCTCTCTAGCGGACAAGCCTACGAGCAGTACTTC; CDR3 protein: CASSVLSSGQAYEQYF
clone size: .; D gene: TRBD1; J gene: TRBJ1-3; V gene: TRBV9; CDR3 DNA: TGTGCCAGCAGCGTGAACTACAGGGACAGCTCTGGAAACACCATATATTTT; CDR3 protein: CASSVNYRDSSGNTIYF